Presented here are 30 T cell receptor beta chains from one specimen sequenced in a study of blood T cell repertoires in COVID-19. This table comes from immunoSEQ multiplex PCR, and its TCRdb copy is limited to in-frame clones, with some not included. Among 270,000 or so clones listed, 80% to 85% were seen once. The sample taken for sequencing was peripheral blood. All receptors come from a woman aged 60-75 years with active or convalescent COVID-19.

The chain is built from TRBV27 and TRBJ1-6, with D perhaps TRBD1 (5 bases). Trimming took off 5 bases at V and 4 bases at J, with 12 bases between the two ends. Per germline, CDR1 MNHEY and CDR2 SMNVEV (reference sequence). The CDR3 length is 15 residues. This CDR3 is CASSQTVGYNSPLHF. The DNA for the CDR3 is TGTGCCAGCAGTCAGACAGTTGGGTATAATTCACCCCTCCACTTT.

The chain links TRBV5-1 to TRBJ2-7; 9 nucleotides match TRBD2. The V gene's germline CDR1 is SGHRS and CDR2 YFSETQ. V gave up 4 bases and J gave up 6 bases; unmatched junction bases: 11. The CDR3 is 15 residues long. CDR3 coding DNA: TGCGCCAGCAGCGACTTAGCGGGGGCCGGGCGCGAGCAGTACTTC. Translating gives CASSDLAGAGREQYF.

This sequence joins TRBV14 and TRBJ1-4; 7 nucleotides line up with TRBD1. This CDR3 has 14 amino acids. Germline V CDR1 and CDR2: SGHDN, FVKESK. V dropped 4 bases and J dropped 6; count of bases not matched to a gene: 5. The CDR3 region is CASSRRGLDEKLFF. CDR3 DNA: TGTGCCAGCAGCCGGAGGGGGCTCGATGAAAAACTGTTTTTT.

This clone was picked up one time. The chain is built from TRBV7-3 and TRBJ2-3, with a weak D call TRBD1 (5 bases). Germline assignment: CDR1 SGHTA and CDR2 FQGTGA. The ends were cut back, 2 bases at V and 6 bases at J, with 18 bases in the middle. CDR3 length equals 16 residues. CDR3 amino acids: CASSLPSSVGLDTQYF. In DNA, the CDR3 is TGTGCCAGCAGCTTACCGTCCTCCGTGGGGCTCGATACGCAGTATTTT.

This clone turned up a few times. The rearrangement links TRBV27 to TRBJ1-1; D unclear. V was trimmed by 3 bases and J by 10 bases, leaving 15 bases between them. Germline-derived CDR1 and CDR2 are MNHEY and SMNVEV (reference sequence). The CDR3 is 13 amino acids. The CDR3 sequence: CASSLERATGAFF. The CDR3 coding sequence is TGTGCCAGCAGTTTGGAGAGGGCAACCGGAGCTTTCTTT.

This clone was seen more than once but under ten times. The chain uses TRBV6-1 and TRBJ2-7, with D tentatively TRBD1 (5 bases). The CDR3 covers 17 residues. V was pared by 4 bases and J by 7 bases, with 26 bases between. Germline-derived CDR1 and CDR2 are MNHNS and SASEGT. The CDR3 nucleotides read TGTGCCAGCAGTGCGGGTGGGGCAGGATCAAATCTACGGGAGCAGTACTTC. Its protein is CASSAGGAGSNLREQYF.

This clone has just a few counts. The chain recombines TRBV4-1 with TRBJ1-5; D not resolved. Germline V lookup: CDR1 MGHRA, CDR2 YSYEKL. This CDR3 contains 16 residues. Deletions cut 3 bases from V and 0 bases from J, with 12 bases between. The CDR3 sequence: CASSQDARNSNQPQHF. Written as DNA, the CDR3 is TGCGCCAGCAGCCAGGATGCGAGGAATAGCAATCAGCCCCAGCATTTT.

This sequence joins TRBV7-2 and TRBJ2-7; 14 bases are shared with TRBD2. Germline V CDR1 and CDR2: SGHTA, FQGNSA. This CDR3 has 18 residues. V gave up 4 bases and J gave up 3 bases; unmatched junction bases: 11. The CDR3 sequence is CASSSRPGTSGGSYEQYF. In DNA form, the CDR3 reads TGTGCCAGCAGCTCTCGTCCCGGGACTAGCGGGGGAAGCTACGAGCAGTACTTC.

The rearrangement links TRBV7-3 to TRBJ2-2; D is uncertain. The CDR3 contains 14 residues. The germline CDR1 and CDR2 sequences are SGHTA and FQGTGA. Trimming stripped 8 bases from V and 5 bases from J, with 15 bases between. The CDR3 sequence: CASSPVTRTGELFF. The CDR3 DNA sequence: TGTGCCAGCTCCCCCGTAACGAGGACCGGGGAGCTGTTTTTT.

This clone was seen a single time. CDR3: CASSPARTALYEQYF. The CDR3 nucleotides read TGTGCCAGCAGCCCAGCCCGGACTGCTCTCTACGAGCAGTACTTC. This chain uses TRBV3-1 (or the pseudogene TRBV3-2) with TRBJ2-7; weak D call: TRBD2 (5 bases). Germline-derived CDR1 and CDR2 are LGHDT and YNNKEL (reference sequence). The V end was cut by 4 bases, the J end by 3 bases, with 16 bases between. The length of the CDR3 is 15 residues.

CDR3 sequence (DNA): TGTGCCAGCTCACCAAACAGAAATGAGCAGTTCTTC. This sequence encodes CASSPNRNEQFF. The chain is built from TRBV18 and TRBJ2-1; D ambiguous. The germline gives CDR1 KGHSH, CDR2 LQKENI. The CDR3 consists of 12 residues. Trimming stripped 2 bases from V and 7 bases from J, with 6 bases between.

V usage is TRBV9 and J usage is TRBJ2-5; D might be TRBD1 (6 bases). V gave up 4 bases and J gave up 7 bases, with 14 bases separating them. CDR3 length: 13 residues. Germline V lookup: CDR1 SGDLS, CDR2 YYNGEE. In nucleotides, the CDR3 is TGTGCCAGCAGCCCACAGGGAGTGGGGACCCAGTACTTC. Its translation is CASSPQGVGTQYF.

This clone was detected once. This chain uses TRBV7-6 with TRBJ2-5; no clear D. Trimming cost V 7 bases and J 1 base, with 7 bases left between them. From germline, CDR1 is SGHVS and CDR2 FNYEAQ. The CDR3 is 12 residues long. The CDR3 nucleotides read TGTGCCAGCACTCCACTCCAAGAGACCCAGTACTTC. Protein product: CASTPLQETQYF.

The gene calls are TRBV7-2 and TRBJ1-5; no firm D call. The length of the CDR3 is 18 residues. The V and J ends lost 1 base and 0 bases respectively, with 16 bases between them. From germline, CDR1 is SGHTA and CDR2 FQGNSA. The CDR3 sequence: CASSLEIEPQYSNQPQHF. Here the CDR3 DNA reads TGTGCCAGCAGCTTAGAGATAGAACCCCAATATAGCAATCAGCCCCAGCATTTT.

The chain uses TRBV27 and TRBJ2-5; D uncertain. This CDR3 has 11 amino acids. In germline, CDR1 is MNHEY, CDR2 SMNVEV (reference sequence). V was clipped by 4 bases and J by 7 bases, with 7 bases between them. This CDR3 is CASSWRGTQYF. Written as DNA, the CDR3 is TGTGCCAGCAGTTGGCGCGGGACCCAGTACTTC.

The V call is TRBV5-1, the J call TRBJ1-4; weak D call: TRBD1 (6 bases). The CDR3 is 15 residues long. Trimming cost V 1 base and J 6 bases, with 13 bases left between them. The germline V gene encodes CDR1 SGHRS and CDR2 YFSETQ. CDR3 amino acids: CASSLTGPRDEKLFF. The CDR3 DNA follows: TGCGCCAGCAGCTTGACAGGGCCTCGGGATGAAAAACTGTTTTTT.

This chain uses TRBV19 with TRBJ2-1, with a tentative D call TRBD2 (6 bases). The CDR3 covers 15 residues. V lost 7 bases to trimming and J lost 10 bases, with 23 bases between them. The germline V gene encodes CDR1 LNHDA and CDR2 SQIVND (reference sequence). CDR3 DNA: TGTGCCAGTACCCGAACCCCAGGGCTAGCGAGGGAGCAGTTCTTC. This encodes CASTRTPGLAREQFF.

The rearrangement uses TRBV6-6 and TRBJ2-3, with D perhaps matching TRBD2 (5 bases). Trimming pared 8 bases from V and 0 bases from J, leaving 12 bases between. CDR1 MNHNY and CDR2 SVGAGI come from the germline V gene (reference sequence). The CDR3 runs to 14 residues. The CDR3: CASGERLSTDTQYF. The CDR3, as DNA: TGTGCCAGCGGGGAGCGGTTAAGCACAGATACGCAGTATTTT.

This clone came up a few times. The gene calls are TRBV12-3 or TRBV12-4 and TRBJ1-2, with D maybe TRBD1 (6 bases). The CDR3 has 12 amino acids. V gave up 6 bases and J gave up 4 bases, with 9 bases separating them. This chain's CDR3 is CASRKQGYGYTF. CDR3 DNA sequence: TGTGCCAGCAGAAAACAGGGCTATGGCTACACCTTC.

This clone appeared a single time. The chain has TRBV7-2 and TRBJ2-5, with D perhaps matching TRBD2 (7 bases). This CDR3 is 16 amino acids long. The V gene lost 1 base and the J gene lost 2 bases, with 14 bases spanning the gap. Per the germline V gene, CDR1 is SGHTA and CDR2 is FQGNSA. The CDR3 here is CASSLVPGRGQETQYF. DNA for the CDR3: TGTGCCAGCAGCTTAGTCCCAGGGAGGGGGCAAGAGACCCAGTACTTC.

This clone was counted a single time. The rearrangement uses TRBV7-6 and TRBJ2-7; 7 positions match TRBD1. The germline gives CDR1 SGHVS, CDR2 FNYEAQ. The ends lost 5 bases at V and 2 bases at J; junction bases unmatched: 6. The CDR3 consists of 14 residues. The CDR3 reads CASSDRDSTYEQYF. In DNA form, the CDR3 reads TGTGCCAGCAGCGACCGGGACAGTACCTACGAGCAGTACTTC.

The chain carries TRBV5-8 and TRBJ1-6; maybe TRBD1 (6 bases). CDR3 length: 14 amino acids. Germline values: CDR1 SGHTS, CDR2 YDEGEE. The V end lost 2 bases, the J end lost 9 bases, and 12 bases lay between the germline ends. The CDR3, as DNA: TGTGCCAGCAGCTTACCCCAGGGGAGTTCACCCCTCCACTTT. Its translation: CASSLPQGSSPLHF.

CDR3 sequence (DNA): TGTGCCAGCACTAAACGTTCCCTGGACACCACAGATACGCAGTATTTT. Translated, it gives CASTKRSLDTTDTQYF. The rearrangement links TRBV10-3 to TRBJ2-3; tentative D call: TRBD1 (5 bases). The CDR3 length is 16 residues. V was pared by 10 bases and J by 2 bases, with 22 bases between. The V gene's germline CDR1 is ENHRY and CDR2 SYGVKD.

The rearrangement links TRBV19 to TRBJ1-5; 8 bases agree with TRBD1. This CDR3 has 14 residues. The germline CDR1 and CDR2 sequences are LNHDA and SQIVND (reference sequence). V dropped 3 bases and J dropped 5; count of bases not matched to a gene: 3. The CDR3 here is CASSMGQVYQPQHF. For the CDR3, the DNA is TGTGCCAGTAGTATGGGACAGGTCTATCAGCCCCAGCATTTT.

This chain uses TRBV7-3 with TRBJ1-2, with TRBD1 matching over 9 bases. Germline loops: CDR1 SGHTA, CDR2 FQGTGA. The V and J ends lost 5 bases and 2 bases, in that order; junction bases with no gene match: 6. The CDR3 sequence is 15 residues long. CDR3 sequence reads: CASSPRTGVNYGYTF. CDR3 nucleotides: TGTGCCAGCAGCCCCAGGACAGGGGTAAACTATGGCTACACCTTC. Filled out from reference TRBV7-3 and TRBJ1-2, the complete variable domain reads GAGVSQTPSNKVTEKGKYVELRCDPISGHTALYWYRQSLGQGPEFLIYFQGTGAADDSGLPNDRFFAVRPEGSVSTLKIQRTERGDSAVYLCASSPRTGVNYGYTFGSGTRLTVV.

The rearrangement uses TRBV5-6 and TRBJ1-2; possible D gene TRBD1, 5 bases. This CDR3 has 17 residues. Trimming stripped 6 bases from V and 4 bases from J, with 25 bases between. The germline CDR1 and CDR2 sequences are SGHDT and YYEEEE. In nucleotides, the CDR3 is TGTGCCAGCAACCGCCCCCTGGCGCGGGGCCCAGGCTATGGCTACACCTTC. Translating gives CASNRPLARGPGYGYTF. Full variable domain (missing parts from reference TRBV5-6 and TRBJ1-2): DAGVTQSPTHLIKTRGQQVTLRCSPKSGHDTVSWYQQALGQGPQFIFQYYEEEERQRGNFPDRFSGHQFPNYSSELNVNALLLGDSALYLCASNRPLARGPGYGYTFGSGTRLTVV.

V gene TRBV4-2 combines with J gene TRBJ1-1, with 8 bases that match TRBD1. CDR1 is LGHNA, CDR2 YNFKEQ, per germline. V was pared by 0 bases and J by 4 bases, with 16 bases of the junction left unmatched. The CDR3 has 19 residues. CDR3 DNA: TGTGCCAGCAGCCAAGACCCCGGGACCCTGACAGGGGAGGGCACTGAAGCTTTCTTT. Translating gives CASSQDPGTLTGEGTEAFF.

The rearrangement joins TRBV18 to TRBJ2-1; D is ambiguous. The CDR3 runs 15 residues. Trimming stripped 0 bases from V and 3 bases from J, with 9 bases between. Germline V gene lookup returns CDR1 KGHSH and CDR2 LQKENI. The CDR3 sequence: CASSPPRQDYNEQFF. In nucleotides, the CDR3 is TGTGCCAGCTCACCACCGCGCCAGGACTACAATGAGCAGTTCTTC.

V usage is TRBV10-3 and J usage is TRBJ2-2; D may be TRBD2 (6 bases). The germline CDR1 and CDR2 sequences are ENHRY and SYGVKD. Trimming took 10 bases from V and 1 from J, leaving 10 bases between them. This CDR3 spans 13 amino acids. CDR3 amino acids: CANSGENTGELFF. Written as DNA, the CDR3 is TGTGCCAACTCGGGAGAGAACACCGGGGAGCTGTTTTTT.

The J gene is TRBJ1-2, the V gene TRBV20-1; D is unclear. Germline values: CDR1 DFQATT, CDR2 SNEGSKA (reference sequence). This CDR3 spans 15 amino acids. Between the trimmed V and J ends, which lost 3 bases and 8 bases, there was a span of 22 bases. CDR3 residues: CSASEELRSGWGYTF. The CDR3 region has the DNA TGCAGTGCTAGTGAAGAGTTACGCTCAGGATGGGGCTACACCTTC.